This T cell receptor beta chain appears in the sequencing data of a study of identical twins (dated by TCRdb to about 2016). Some background on the complete study: To test whether fetal clonotypes persist, the study used deep sequencing on TCR alpha and beta repertoires from monozygotic twins, unrelated adults of various ages, and cord blood. Replicate twin experiments were performed at different times using different library preparation protocols to rule out contamination. The study at large found these results: Out-of-frame TCR alpha sharing in monozygotic twins was systematically underestimated by recombination models, whereas sharing between unrelated individuals was in agreement with the recombination models. The excess sharing between twins in beta out-of-frame sequences was weaker because fewer shared sequences reduced the signal-to-noise ratio. Zero-insertion analyses could be partly confounded by invariant T cells such as MAIT and iNKT, though diverse VJ usage argued against such confounding for most clonotypes. Fewer insertions were carried by abundant cord blood beta clonotypes, a similar but weaker trend appeared in young adult naive repertoires, and no such trend appeared in memory repertoires. Because the same donors could not be followed over many years, the conclusions relied on cross-sectional statistical analysis. Out-of-frame TCR alpha sequences shared between twins showed an excess of low generation-probability sequences compared with coincidental sharing between unrelated individuals.

All donors were healthy Caucasians. The researchers also sequenced three unrelated adults who were not twins: a male aged 18 to 30, a male aged 50 to 60, and a female aged 50 to 60. Miltenyi CD45RO+ enrichment and human naive T-cell isolation kits were used to isolate memory (CD45RO+) and naive T cells from PBMC. This clonotype appeared a few times. Its antigen is unknown. No quality values exist for individual bases; no much larger clone is one base distant. The CDR3 holds 14 amino acids from the cysteine to the phenylalanine. CDR3 DNA only is kept here, 42 bases in frame from base 1. The germline V gene supplies CDR1 SNHLY and CDR2 FYNNEI. The junction shows trimming of 6 bases on V and 0 bases on J, plus 9 bases between the germline ends. Libraries were made using 5' RACE. The sequencer listed for this sample is Illumina HiSeq 2000. A universal primer binding site was introduced by template switching, and a unique molecular identifier was present in the final cDNA, enabling accurate counting of TCR cDNA molecules. Specific primers in the conserved constant-segment region were used to synthesize first-strand cDNA for TCR alpha and beta chains. Each cDNA library was double barcoded, with a SMART-Mk sample barcode plus Illumina barcodes, to control for contamination. TruSeq adapter sequences and Illumina sample barcodes were added in two successive PCR steps. The Illumina HiSeq platform was used with custom primers to sequence TCR alpha and beta cDNA libraries. The study's own analysis went as follows. MiGEC was used to process raw reads and extract unique molecular identifiers, and MiXCR was used to find CDR3 positions. For each individual, recombination models were inferred using an EM algorithm with the repgenHMM and IGoR tools. The analysis of shared clonotypes was done with the tcR package in R, with sharing normalized by the product of cloneset sizes. To study raw recombination free of thymic and clonal selection effects, out-of-frame nonproductive sequences were analyzed. The raw public reads went through TCRdb reprocessing: fastp at Q25, MiXCR clone calling, in-frame beta chains kept. Identical CDR3 protein sequences are pooled into one entry, listed with their most common genes and DNA. What appears here as the V and J calls and clone size reflects TCRdb's work, not the paper's. This sample holds more than 350,000 distinct CDR3 sequences; 8.5% to 10% were observed only once. Of the sample, over 7% is held by the ten largest clones.

The V and J genes are TRBV2 and TRBJ2-1, with TRBD2 perhaps the D gene, on 5 matching bases. Source material: naive T cells sorted from blood. In the paper's terms, the cell subset or site label means: cells isolated with a human naive T-cell isolation kit. The sequence came from a woman aged 50 to 65 in good health. The nucleotide sequence reads TGTGCCAGCAGGGACTTCCTCTCCTACAATGAGCAGTTCTTC. It translates to CASRDFLSYNEQFF.